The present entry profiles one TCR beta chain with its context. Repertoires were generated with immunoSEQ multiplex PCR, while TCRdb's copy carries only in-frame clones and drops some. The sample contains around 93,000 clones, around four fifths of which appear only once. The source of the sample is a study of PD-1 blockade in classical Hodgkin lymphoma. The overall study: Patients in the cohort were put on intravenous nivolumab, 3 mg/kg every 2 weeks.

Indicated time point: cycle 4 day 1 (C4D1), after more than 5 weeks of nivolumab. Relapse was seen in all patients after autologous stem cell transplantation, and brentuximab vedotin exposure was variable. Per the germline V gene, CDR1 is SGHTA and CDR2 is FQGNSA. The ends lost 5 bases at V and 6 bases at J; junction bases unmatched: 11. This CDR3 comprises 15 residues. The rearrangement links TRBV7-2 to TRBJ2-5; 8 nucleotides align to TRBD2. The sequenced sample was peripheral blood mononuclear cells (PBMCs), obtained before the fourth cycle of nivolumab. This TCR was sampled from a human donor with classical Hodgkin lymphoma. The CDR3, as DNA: TGTGCCAGCAGCCCCCAGGGACTAGGGGGGCAGACCCAGTACTTC. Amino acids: CASSPQGLGGQTQYF.